These T cell receptor beta chains were read from a single sample in a study of radiotherapy plus CTLA-4 blockade in lung cancer. Repertoires were generated with immunoSEQ multiplex PCR, while TCRdb's copy carries only in-frame clones and drops some. The sample carries approximately 85,000 clones, approximately 83% recorded once. Here the sequenced sample was peripheral blood, taken from a patient treated with radiotherapy plus ipilimumab. These receptors were obtained from a human donor with non-small cell lung cancer that progressed on radiotherapy plus ipilimumab. CDR3s include the opening cysteine and the closing phenylalanine or tryptophan. D genes are given only for firm matches. Part of the rows lack a size; the others show once, few, many or a class for expanded clones.

CDR3 length	D gene	V gene	clone size	J gene	CDR3 DNA	CDR3 protein
12	.	TRBV11-2	.	TRBJ1-4	TGTGCCAGCGGGGCCCTGGGAGAAAAACTGTTTTTT	CASGALGEKLFF
16	TRBD1	TRBV19	.	TRBJ2-1	TGTGCCAGTAGCCCGGGGTACGGGACAGGGACGTATGAGCAGTTCTTC	CASSPGYGTGTYEQFF
12	.	TRBV19	few	TRBJ1-4	TGTGCCAGTAGTATGAGGCGTGGGGTTCTGTTTTTT	CASSMRRGVLFF
15	.	TRBV6-5	.	TRBJ2-1	TGTGCCAGCAGTCCCACAGAATCCTGCTACAATGAGCAGTTCTTC	CASSPTESCYNEQFF
16	.	TRBV5-4	.	TRBJ1-2	TGTGCCAGCGTGGACACCATACCAGGAAAGACCTATGGCTACACCTTC	CASVDTIPGKTYGYTF
15	.	TRBV4-2	.	TRBJ2-5	TGTGCCAGCAGCCAAGATCGTGGGCTACGGGAGACCCAGTACTTC	CASSQDRGLRETQYF
15	TRBD2	TRBV2	.	TRBJ2-3	TGTGCCAGCTTTCTGGGAGGGGTCTTCACAGATACGCAGTATTTT	CASFLGGVFTDTQYF
15	.	TRBV4-1	.	TRBJ1-3	TGCGCCAGCAGCCAAGATTCGGGGGCTGGAAACACCATATATTTT	CASSQDSGAGNTIYF
14	.	TRBV4-2	.	TRBJ1-5	TGTGCCAGCAGCCAAGACCCTAGCAATCAGCCCCAGCATTTT	CASSQDPSNQPQHF
16	TRBD2	TRBV6-5	.	TRBJ2-7	TGTGCCAGCAGTTACTCGACTAGCGGGGGCCCCTACGAGCAGTACTTC	CASSYSTSGGPYEQYF
18	.	TRBV19	.	TRBJ1-3	TGTGCCAGTAGTGTCGACAGGCAGCCTCCATCTTCTGGAAACACCATATATTTT	CASSVDRQPPSSGNTIYF
12	.	TRBV18	.	TRBJ1-2	TGTGCCAGCTCACCAGTAAACTATGGCTACACCTTC	CASSPVNYGYTF
15	.	TRBV7-2	.	TRBJ2-5	TGTGCCAGCAGCTTAAATGGTCCCCCGTCGGAGACCCAGTACTTC	CASSLNGPPSETQYF
13	.	TRBV27	.	TRBJ2-7	TGTGCCAGCAGTCCCCAGCAGCGAGGCGAGCAGTACTTC	CASSPQQRGEQYF
13	.	TRBV4-3	.	TRBJ1-5	TGCGCCAGCAGCCCCGACCCCAATCAGCCCCAGCATTTT	CASSPDPNQPQHF
14	.	TRBV12-5	.	TRBJ2-3	TGTGCTAGTGGTGGCGGTCTGGGCACAGATACGCAGTATTTT	CASGGGLGTDTQYF
11	.	TRBV6-1	few	TRBJ1-5	TGTGCCACGGGGTTCAATCAGCCCCAGCATTTT	CATGFNQPQHF
16	TRBD1	TRBV6-5	.	TRBJ1-4	TGTGCCAGCAGTTACTCGTCGGCAGGGGGGAATGAAAAACTGTTTTTT	CASSYSSAGGNEKLFF
14	.	TRBV4-1	once	TRBJ2-3	TGCGCCAGCAGCCGGGACCGCTACACAGATACGCAGTATTTT	CASSRDRYTDTQYF
11	.	TRBV2	.	TRBJ2-3	TGTGCCAGCAGGGGGACATTTACGCAGTATTTT	CASRGTFTQYF
13	.	TRBV25-1	few	TRBJ2-3	TGTGCCAGCAGACTCGGGGGCACAGATACGCAGTATTTT	CASRLGGTDTQYF
15	TRBD1	TRBV9	.	TRBJ2-3	TGTGCCAGCAGCGTAGCGACAGGGGGGACAGATACGCAGTATTTT	CASSVATGGTDTQYF
20	TRBD2	TRBV4-2	.	TRBJ2-3	TGTGCCAGCAGCCAAGAGGGGCATCGGGGTAGCGGGGCAAGCACAGATACGCAGTATTTT	CASSQEGHRGSGASTDTQYF
12	.	TRBV5-6	.	TRBJ2-7	TGTGCCAGCAGCCTACAGGGCTACGAGCAGTACTTC	CASSLQGYEQYF
14	.	TRBV7-2	few	TRBJ2-7	TGTGCCAGCAGGCTCTACTCCACAGCCTACGAGCAGTACTTC	CASRLYSTAYEQYF
15	TRBD1	TRBV9	.	TRBJ2-1	TGTGCCAGCAGCGCGAGGACAGGGCCCGACAATGAGCAGTTCTTC	CASSARTGPDNEQFF
14	.	TRBV9	.	TRBJ2-1	TGTGCCAGCAGCCCCCGCGGGGTAGACAATGAGCAGTTCTTC	CASSPRGVDNEQFF
13	.	TRBV6-5	.	TRBJ2-7	TGTGCCAGCAGGTCCGCCCCTTTCGGGGAGCAGTACTTC	CASRSAPFGEQYF
17	TRBD2	TRBV5-1	.	TRBJ2-1	TGCGCCAGCAGCTTGGGGATAGCGAGCGGGAGGGCCAATGAGCAGTTCTTC	CASSLGIASGRANEQFF
13	.	TRBV5-1	.	TRBJ2-7	TGCGCCAGCAGCCCGGGACGGCTTTACGAGCAGTACTTC	CASSPGRLYEQYF
16	TRBD2	TRBV9	.	TRBJ2-3	TGTGCCAGCAGCGCCTTAGCGGGAGGGAGCACAGATACGCAGTATTTT	CASSALAGGSTDTQYF
14	.	TRBV6-5	.	TRBJ2-4	TGTGCCAGCAGTTACGACAGAGCCAAAAACATTCAGTACTTC	CASSYDRAKNIQYF
16	.	TRBV6-5	.	TRBJ2-7	TGTGCCAGCAGTTACACAACGTTTGGGGCAGGCTACGAGCAGTACTTC	CASSYTTFGAGYEQYF